The present T cell receptor (beta chain) was sequenced within a study of blood T cell repertoires in COVID-19. Background on the study: Sites across the United States, Italy and Spain contributed samples from acute and convalescent COVID-19. The analysed material was cDNA or gDNA that came from T cells, B-cell-depleted T cells, or PBMCs.

The CDR3 totals 14 residues. J was trimmed by 7 bases and V by 2 bases; bases with no gene match: 5. The germline CDR1 and CDR2 sequences are MDHEN and SYDVKM. How the authors handled the data: Estimation of nucleated cell counts relied on the amplification of reference gene primers. Method: immunoSEQ multiplex PCR; TCRdb's copy keeps in-frame clones and lacks some. The DNA was the basis for D and trimming; V, J and clone size are from that table. In the table there are some 160,000 clones, roughly 78% of which are singletons. The clonotype was recovered from a man between 65 and 85 years old with active or convalescent COVID-19. V and J are TRBV28 and TRBJ1-2; 9 bases fit TRBD1. The sample was peripheral blood. The CDR3 region is CASSLPGQGLGYTF. Here the CDR3 DNA reads TGTGCCAGCAGTTTACCGGGACAGGGCCTTGGCTACACCTTC.